This TCR beta chain was sequenced for a study of cytomegalovirus exposure and HLA in healthy donors. Overall study results and limits: Per a later analysis, HLA-associated TCR beta chains showed more clonal expansion than other, equally common TCR beta chains.

On this clone: The target antigen is unknown.

The PCR used 60 Vbeta and 13 Jbeta primers. TCRdb's table, derived via immunoSEQ multiplex PCR, lists solely in-frame clones and lacks some. The repertoire includes some 150,000 clones, about 76% of them detected once, and over 1.3% sits in the top ten. Per the germline V gene, CDR1 is SGHRS and CDR2 is YFSETQ. The J segment lost 4 bases and the V segment lost 0 bases, leaving 4 bases of the junction unmatched. CDR3 size: 16 residues. The clonotype was recovered from a middle-aged woman in good health and CMV-seronegative. The chain uses TRBV5-1 and TRBJ2-5, with 12 positions matching TRBD2. The sample taken for sequencing was PBMCs. CDR3 DNA: TGCGCCAGCAGCTTGGATACTAGCGGGGGGAGAGAGACCCAGTACTTC. Amino acids: CASSLDTSGGRETQYF.